A single sample is the source of the 19 T cell receptor beta chains below, sequenced in a study of response to subunit inactivated influenza vaccine. TCRdb re-derived calls from the RT-PCR reads in MiXCR, one entry per CDR3 protein. The profile shows more than 700,000 distinct CDR3 sequences, approximately 22% of them singletons. Sequencing used PBMCs from blood, obtained less than 6 days after vaccination. The receptors here all came from a man aged 45-65 years who received an inactivated influenza vaccine.

CDR3 sequence: CASSRTSRYEQYF. CDR3 sequence (DNA): TGTGCCAGCAGTCGGACTAGTAGGTACGAGCAGTACTTC. The chain carries TRBV28 and TRBJ2-7, with TRBD2 identical over 7 bases. There are 13 residues in the CDR3. The germline gives CDR1 MDHEN, CDR2 SYDVKM. V trimming: 5 bases; J trimming: 4 bases; junction bases outside the gene matches: 5.

This clonotype was seen a handful of times. V gene TRBV29-1 combines with J gene TRBJ2-7, with 13 bases that match TRBD2. Germline trimming cut 6 bases from V and 4 bases from J; bases unmatched to any gene: 9. Germline CDR1 and CDR2: SQVTM and ANQGSEA. The CDR3 has 15 residues. The CDR3 loop reads CSVQRGTSGKYEQYF. The CDR3 DNA follows: TGCAGCGTCCAACGGGGGACTAGCGGGAAATACGAGCAGTACTTC.

The genes are TRBV20-1 and TRBJ1-2; TRBD1 matches 7 bases. Germline trimming cut 3 bases from V and 7 bases from J; bases unmatched to any gene: 5. CDR3 length equals 12 residues. Per the germline V gene, CDR1 is DFQATT and CDR2 is SNEGSKA (reference sequence). The DNA for the CDR3 is TGCAGTGCTAGCGAGGGGGCGAGTGGCTACACCTTC. This sequence encodes CSASEGASGYTF.

The V gene is TRBV29-1, the J gene TRBJ2-7; D is ambiguous. Germline values: CDR1 SQVTM, CDR2 ANQGSEA. Trimming cost V 5 bases and J 0 bases, with 17 bases left between them. This CDR3 comprises 15 residues. Written as DNA, the CDR3 is TGCAGCGTTCTCCCGGTCGGAACGACCTCCTACGAGCAGTACTTC. It yields the protein CSVLPVGTTSYEQYF.

The chain is built from TRBV5-1 and TRBJ1-6; D is uncertain. Trimming took 1 base from V and 7 from J, leaving 12 bases between them. The CDR3 extends over 15 amino acids. The V gene's germline CDR1 is SGHRS and CDR2 YFSETQ. The CDR3 bases are TGCGCCAGCAGCTTGACGACGTGGACCAATTCACCCCTCCACTTT. It codes for CASSLTTWTNSPLHF.

V is TRBV12-3 or TRBV12-4 and J is TRBJ2-5, with a possible D match to TRBD2 (5 bases). The ends were cut back, 3 bases at V and 7 bases at J, with 12 bases in the middle. This CDR3 has 13 amino acids. CDR3 region: CASSLDDYGTQYF. The CDR3 coding sequence is TGTGCCAGCAGTTTGGACGACTATGGGACCCAGTACTTC.

The chain recombines TRBV7-9 with TRBJ2-1; D possibly uses TRBD1 or TRBD2 (6 bases each). The CDR3 runs to 16 residues. Germline-derived CDR1 and CDR2 are SEHNR and FQNEAQ (reference sequence). The ends were cut back, 0 bases at V and 5 bases at J, with 14 bases in the middle. In nucleotides, the CDR3 is TGTGCCAGCAGCTTAGCTGGGGGGCAGGGAAACAATGAGCAGTTCTTC. Residues: CASSLAGGQGNNEQFF.

This clonotype was detected only a few times. The V and J genes are TRBV5-8 and TRBJ1-1; no clear D gene. The CDR3 is made up of 15 amino acids. Germline V gene data show CDR1 as SGHTS and CDR2 as YDEGEE. V lost 4 bases and J 1 base, leaving 14 bases between the germline ends. In nucleotides, the CDR3 is TGTGCCAGCAGCAAAAATGCCGGGAAGAACACTGAAGCTTTCTTT. This encodes CASSKNAGKNTEAFF.

The chain joins TRBV12-3 or TRBV12-4 to TRBJ2-2; D is possibly TRBD1 or TRBD2 (6 bases each). The CDR3 has 15 amino acids. Trimming removed 4 bases from V and 1 base from J, with 10 bases in between. The CDR3 bases are TGTGCCAGCAGTTCGCGGGACAAGAACACCGGGGAGCTGTTTTTT. Its translation is CASSSRDKNTGELFF.

This chain links TRBV12-3 or TRBV12-4 with TRBJ1-5; unclear D gene. Trimming removed 6 bases at V and 2 bases at J, with 11 bases between. CDR3 length equals 14 residues. CDR3 sequence (DNA): TGTGCCAGCAGCGACTCCGGGGGCAATCAGCCCCAGCATTTT. It specifies CASSDSGGNQPQHF.

This clonotype was observed a handful of times. The CDR3 DNA is TGTGCCAGCAGAAAGGGTCAGGGGTACAATCAGCCCCAGCATTTT. It is translated as CASRKGQGYNQPQHF. V is TRBV28 and J is TRBJ1-5; the D gene is possibly TRBD1 (6 bases). The germline V and J ends were trimmed by 6 bases and 3 bases, with 15 bases remaining between them. CDR3 length: 15 residues. Germline-derived CDR1 and CDR2 are MDHEN and SYDVKM.

This clonotype was counted between two and nine times. The CDR3 loop is CASSLNLEIYEQYF. CDR3 DNA sequence: TGTGCCAGCAGTTTGAATTTGGAGATCTACGAGCAGTACTTC. The chain uses TRBV12-3 or TRBV12-4 and TRBJ2-7; D gene uncertain. The V gene lost 3 bases and the J gene lost 3 bases, with 12 bases spanning the gap. The CDR3 is 14 residues long.

The gene calls are TRBV20-1 and TRBJ2-1; D is undetermined. This CDR3 region has 14 residues. Germline V gene sequence: CDR1 DFQATT, CDR2 SNEGSKA (reference sequence). The V gene lost 5 bases and the J gene lost 0 bases, with 11 bases spanning the gap. In DNA form, the CDR3 reads TGCAGTGCTGACGGGCGGAGCTCCTACAATGAGCAGTTCTTC. This sequence encodes CSADGRSSYNEQFF.

The chain combines TRBV10-3 with TRBJ1-1, with D perhaps TRBD1 (6 bases). CDR1 and CDR2 from the germline V gene are ENHRY and SYGVKD. Trimming took 1 base from V and 1 from J, leaving 7 bases between them. The CDR3 runs 14 residues. The CDR3 nucleotides read TGTGCCATCAGTGAGTGGGGACAGAACACTGAAGCTTTCTTT. This encodes CAISEWGQNTEAFF.

This sequence joins TRBV20-1 and TRBJ2-3, with D tentatively TRBD1 or TRBD2 (8 bases each). Germline CDR1 reads DFQATT; CDR2 reads SNEGSKA (reference sequence). Trimming took off 1 base at V and 2 bases at J, with 16 bases between the two ends. This CDR3 spans 16 amino acids. The CDR3 here is CSARGVAGQDTDTQYF. The CDR3 DNA is TGCAGTGCTAGAGGAGTAGCGGGACAGGACACAGATACGCAGTATTTT.

The J gene is TRBJ2-1, the V gene TRBV11-1, with 13 bases lining up with TRBD2. Germline V lookup: CDR1 SGHAT, CDR2 FQDESV (reference sequence). Trimming removed 4 bases from V and 1 base from J; junction bases left unmatched: 13. This CDR3 is built from 20 residues. CDR3 DNA sequence: TGTGCCAGCAGCTCCCGGACTAGCGGGGGAGTTTTCGGGTCCTACAATGAGCAGTTCTTC. Its translation: CASSSRTSGGVFGSYNEQFF.

J is TRBJ2-5 and V is TRBV30; the D is unclear. V lost 6 bases and J 2 bases, leaving 4 bases between the germline ends. The CDR3 sequence is 10 residues long. Germline V gene lookup returns CDR1 GTSNPN and CDR2 SVGIG (reference sequence). CDR3 sequence: CACYQETQYF. The CDR3 nucleotides are TGTGCCTGTTATCAAGAGACCCAGTACTTC.

The CDR3 sequence is CASSLEGYSGNTIYF. CDR3 bases: TGTGCCAGCAGTTTAGAAGGGTATTCAGGAAACACCATATATTTT. The chain carries TRBV12-3 or TRBV12-4 and TRBJ1-3; no firm D call. The CDR3 extends over 15 amino acids. V was clipped by 1 base and J by 4 bases, with 11 bases between them.

The sample holds a few counts of this clonotype. The J gene is TRBJ2-1, the V gene TRBV4-2; D is perhaps TRBD2 (6 bases). Germline CDR1 and CDR2: LGHNA and YNFKEQ. This CDR3 is built from 16 residues. Deletions cut 1 base from V and 0 bases from J, with 10 bases between. The CDR3 region is CASSQVGGISYNEQFF. The CDR3 DNA follows: TGTGCCAGCAGCCAAGTGGGAGGAATCTCCTACAATGAGCAGTTCTTC.